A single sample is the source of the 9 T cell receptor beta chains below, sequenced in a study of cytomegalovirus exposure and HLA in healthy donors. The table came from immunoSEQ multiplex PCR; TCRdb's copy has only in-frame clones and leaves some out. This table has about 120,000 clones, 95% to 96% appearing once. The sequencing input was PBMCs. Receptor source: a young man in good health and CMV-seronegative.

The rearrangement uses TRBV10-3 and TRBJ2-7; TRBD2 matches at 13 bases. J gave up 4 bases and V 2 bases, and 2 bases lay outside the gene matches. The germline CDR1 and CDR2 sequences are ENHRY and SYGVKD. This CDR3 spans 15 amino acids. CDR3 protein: CAISEPTSGRYEQYF. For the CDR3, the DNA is TGTGCCATCAGTGAGCCGACTAGCGGGAGGTACGAGCAGTACTTC.

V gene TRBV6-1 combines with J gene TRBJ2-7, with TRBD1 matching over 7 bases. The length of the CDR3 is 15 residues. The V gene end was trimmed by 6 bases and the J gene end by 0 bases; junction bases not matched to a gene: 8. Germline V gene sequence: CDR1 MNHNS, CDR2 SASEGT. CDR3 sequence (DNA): TGTGCCAGCAGGACGACAGGGAGCCCCTCCTACGAGCAGTACTTC. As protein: CASRTTGSPSYEQYF.

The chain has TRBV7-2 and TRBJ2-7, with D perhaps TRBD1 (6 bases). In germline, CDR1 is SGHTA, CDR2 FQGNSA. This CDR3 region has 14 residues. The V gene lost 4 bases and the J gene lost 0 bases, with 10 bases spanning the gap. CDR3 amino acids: CASSSATGSYEQYF. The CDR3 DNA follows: TGTGCCAGCAGCTCCGCGACAGGCTCCTACGAGCAGTACTTC. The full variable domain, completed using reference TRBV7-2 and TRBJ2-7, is GAGVSQSPSNKVTEKGKDVELRCDPISGHTALYWYRQSLGQGLEFLIYFQGNSAPDKSGLPSDRFSAERTGGSVSTLTIQRTQQEDSAVYLCASSSATGSYEQYFGPGTRLTVT.

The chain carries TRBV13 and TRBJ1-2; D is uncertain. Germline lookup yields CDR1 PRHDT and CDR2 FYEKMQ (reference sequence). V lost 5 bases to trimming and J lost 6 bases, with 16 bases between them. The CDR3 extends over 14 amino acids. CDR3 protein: CASSLASSGNGYTF. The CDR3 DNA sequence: TGTGCCAGCAGCCTTGCTTCCAGCGGAAATGGCTACACCTTC.

The CDR3 DNA sequence: TGTGCCACCGACCCCCGAGGGTCCTACAATGAGCAGTTCTTC. Its protein product is CATDPRGSYNEQFF. This chain joins TRBV7-2 and TRBJ2-1; TRBD2 is a possible D gene (5 bases). The CDR3 runs 14 residues. V shed 10 bases and J shed 1 base, with 14 bases lying between them. Germline CDR1 reads SGHTA; CDR2 reads FQGNSA.

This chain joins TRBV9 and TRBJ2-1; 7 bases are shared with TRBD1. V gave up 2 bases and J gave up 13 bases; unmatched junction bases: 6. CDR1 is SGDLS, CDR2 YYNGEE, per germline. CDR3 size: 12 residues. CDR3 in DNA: TGTGCCAGCAGCGTCGAGACAGGGATCCAGTTCTTC. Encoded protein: CASSVETGIQFF.

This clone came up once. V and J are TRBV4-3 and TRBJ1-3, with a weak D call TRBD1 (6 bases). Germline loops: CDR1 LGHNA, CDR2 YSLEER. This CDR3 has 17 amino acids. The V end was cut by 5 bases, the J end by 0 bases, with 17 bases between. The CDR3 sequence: CASSSSPGGASGNTIYF. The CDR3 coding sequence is TGCGCCAGCAGCTCCTCCCCGGGGGGCGCCTCTGGAAACACCATATATTTT.

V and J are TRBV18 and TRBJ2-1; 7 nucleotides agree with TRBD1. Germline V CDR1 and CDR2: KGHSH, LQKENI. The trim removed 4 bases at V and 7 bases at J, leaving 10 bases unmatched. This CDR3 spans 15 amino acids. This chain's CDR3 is CASSRRQGGSNEQFF. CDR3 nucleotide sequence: TGTGCCAGCTCACGCCGACAGGGCGGGTCGAATGAGCAGTTCTTC.

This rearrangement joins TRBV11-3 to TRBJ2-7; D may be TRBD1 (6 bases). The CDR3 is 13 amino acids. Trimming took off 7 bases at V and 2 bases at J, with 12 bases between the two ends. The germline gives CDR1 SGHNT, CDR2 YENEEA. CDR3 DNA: TGTGCCAGCACCCCGGGACAACCCTACGAGCAGTACTTC. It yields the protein CASTPGQPYEQYF. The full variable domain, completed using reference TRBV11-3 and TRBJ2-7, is EAGVVQSPRYKIIEKKQPVAFWCNPISGHNTLYWYLQNLGQGPELLIRYENEEAVDDSQLPKDRFSAERLKGVDSTLKIQPAELGDSAVYLCASTPGQPYEQYFGPGTRLTVT.